This T cell receptor (beta chain) emerged from a study of blood T cell repertoires in COVID-19. Study summary: Material from acute and convalescent COVID-19 was sourced from the United States, Italy and Spain. Sources were T cells, B-cell-depleted T cells, or PBMCs; the material itself was cDNA or gDNA.

Per the study methods: Counts of nucleated cells, estimated from reference gene primer amplification, were obtained. Data came from immunoSEQ multiplex PCR; TCRdb stores just in-frame clones and leaves some out. V, J and clone size are taken as reported in that table, and D and trimming were inferred from the DNA itself. The table has a few hundred thousand clones, over 80% seen once. The sequencing input was peripheral blood. This receptor was taken from a woman aged 50 to 60 with active or convalescent COVID-19.

The CDR3 bases are TGTGCCAGCAGTACCCGGGGTAGCAATCAGCCCCAGCATTTT. Protein: CASSTRGSNQPQHF. The rearrangement joins TRBV28 to TRBJ1-5; D not resolved. The V end lost 5 bases, the J end lost 0 bases, and 8 bases lay between the germline ends. The CDR3 spans 14 residues. The germline gives CDR1 MDHEN, CDR2 SYDVKM.